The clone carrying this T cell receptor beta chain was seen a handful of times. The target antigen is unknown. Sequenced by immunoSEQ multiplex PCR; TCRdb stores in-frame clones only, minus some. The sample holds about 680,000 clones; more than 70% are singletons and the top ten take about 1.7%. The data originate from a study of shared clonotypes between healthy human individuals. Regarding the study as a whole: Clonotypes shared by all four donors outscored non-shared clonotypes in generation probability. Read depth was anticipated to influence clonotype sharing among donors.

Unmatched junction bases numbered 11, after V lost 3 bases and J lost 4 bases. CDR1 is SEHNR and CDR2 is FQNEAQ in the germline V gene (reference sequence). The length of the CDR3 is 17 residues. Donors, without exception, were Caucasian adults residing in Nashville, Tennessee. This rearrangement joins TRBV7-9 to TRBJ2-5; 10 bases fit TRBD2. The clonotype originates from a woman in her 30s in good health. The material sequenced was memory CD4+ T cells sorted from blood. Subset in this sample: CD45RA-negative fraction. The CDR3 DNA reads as TGTGCCAGCAGCTTGGGGCTAGCGGGAGAAGGAGGAGAGACCCAGTACTTC. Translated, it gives CASSLGLAGEGGETQYF.